Presented here are 29 T cell receptor beta chains from one specimen sequenced in a study of blood T cell repertoires in COVID-19. Assay used: immunoSEQ multiplex PCR; TCRdb lists only in-frame clones, some missing. The sample consists of under 200,000 clones, 88% of them appearing once. The sequencing input was peripheral blood. The receptors were gathered from a man aged 60-69 years with acute or convalescent COVID-19.

The J gene is TRBJ2-2, the V gene TRBV30, with a weak D call TRBD2 (7 bases). This CDR3 has 14 residues. Germline-derived CDR1 and CDR2 are GTSNPN and SVGIG (reference sequence). Trimming stripped 7 bases from V and 4 bases from J, with 16 bases between. CDR3 residues: CAFGVGGLTGELFF. CDR3 DNA sequence: TGTGCCTTCGGCGTGGGGGGGCTCACCGGGGAGCTGTTTTTT.

The chain has TRBV2 and TRBJ2-6; a possible D gene is TRBD2 (6 bases). Germline CDR1 and CDR2: SNHLY and FYNNEI. The CDR3 runs to 17 residues. V was trimmed by 5 bases and J by 0 bases, leaving 14 bases between them. CDR3 amino acids: CASSRAGSASGANVLTF. For the CDR3, the DNA is TGTGCCAGCAGTCGGGCGGGGAGTGCCTCTGGGGCCAACGTCCTGACTTTC.

The chain carries TRBV27 and TRBJ2-6; weak D call: TRBD2 (5 bases). This CDR3 is 18 amino acids long. The germline CDR1 and CDR2 sequences are MNHEY and SMNVEV (reference sequence). V lost 3 bases to trimming and J lost 0 bases, with 15 bases between them. CDR3 sequence reads: CASSFLRTGNSGANVLTF. DNA of the CDR3: TGTGCCAGCAGTTTTCTTAGGACGGGAAACTCTGGGGCCAACGTCCTGACTTTC.

This chain uses TRBV30 with TRBJ1-2; D may be TRBD1 (6 bases). The CDR3 loop spans 16 amino acids. V was clipped by 2 bases and J by 1 base, with 17 bases between them. Germline V gene lookup returns CDR1 GTSNPN and CDR2 SVGIG (reference sequence). CDR3 DNA sequence: TGTGCCTGGAGTCTCGCCTGGGACACCTTTAACTATGGCTACACCTTC. Translating it yields CAWSLAWDTFNYGYTF.

The V and J genes are TRBV6-2 or TRBV6-3 and TRBJ1-5, with D possibly being TRBD1 (6 bases). Looked up from germline, CDR1 is MNHEY and CDR2 is SVGEGT. Trimming removed 0 bases at V and 7 bases at J, with 16 bases between. The length of the CDR3 is 16 residues. The CDR3 protein is CASSYSPWGPAQPQHF. CDR3 bases: TGTGCCAGCAGTTACTCTCCTTGGGGGCCGGCGCAGCCCCAGCATTTT.

The chain uses TRBV19 and TRBJ1-5; possible D gene TRBD1, 6 bases. The CDR3 sequence is 16 residues long. Germline CDR1 and CDR2: LNHDA and SQIVND (reference sequence). V shed 7 bases and J shed 3 bases, with 19 bases lying between them. The CDR3 sequence: CASTPWGPSTNQPQHF. The CDR3 DNA reads TGTGCCAGTACTCCTTGGGGGCCAAGTACCAATCAGCCCCAGCATTTT.

This chain uses TRBV27 with TRBJ2-7, with 9 positions matching TRBD2. CDR3 length: 12 amino acids. Germline CDR1 and CDR2: MNHEY and SMNVEV (reference sequence). V shed 6 bases, J shed 7 bases, and the junction held 4 bases outside the gene matches. The CDR3 is CASSRSGGEQYF. DNA of the CDR3: TGTGCCAGCAGCCGGAGCGGGGGGGAGCAGTACTTC.

J is TRBJ1-2 and V is TRBV7-9; 10 nucleotides line up with TRBD1. This CDR3 is built from 17 residues. Germline CDR1 reads SEHNR; CDR2 reads FQNEAQ (reference sequence). Losses at the gene ends were 0 bases for V and 3 bases for J; bases not matched to a gene: 7. The CDR3 DNA follows: TGTGCCAGCAGCTTAGCCAGCCGGGACAGGGGTGACTATGGCTACACCTTC. The encoded protein is CASSLASRDRGDYGYTF.

The chain recombines TRBV10-2 with TRBJ2-1, with a possible D match to TRBD2 (5 bases). The CDR3 contains 17 residues. CDR1 is WSHSY, CDR2 SAAADI, per germline. The V end lost 10 bases, the J end lost 0 bases, and 22 bases lay between the germline ends. This CDR3 reads CATQTIYGLRSYNEQFF. The CDR3 coding sequence is TGCGCCACCCAGACTATCTATGGGCTCCGCTCCTACAATGAGCAGTTCTTC.

The chain uses TRBV29-1 and TRBJ1-2; D ambiguous. The CDR3 consists of 14 residues. Germline V lookup: CDR1 SQVTM, CDR2 ANQGSEA. Trimming shortened V by 8 bases and J by 4 bases, and 20 bases separated the two germline ends. Here the CDR3 reads CSTGGSARGYGYTF. The CDR3, as DNA: TGCAGCACGGGAGGCAGCGCCCGCGGCTATGGCTACACCTTC.

The V and J genes are TRBV5-4 and TRBJ2-2; 7 bases are a match to TRBD1. The V segment lost 4 bases and the J segment 3 bases; nucleotides outside the gene matches: 9. CDR1 SGHNT and CDR2 YYREEE come from the germline V gene (reference sequence). This CDR3 is 16 amino acids long. This CDR3 reads CASSAAGTEDTGELFF. In DNA form, the CDR3 reads TGTGCCAGCAGCGCCGCCGGGACAGAGGACACCGGGGAGCTGTTTTTT.

The CDR3 DNA sequence: TGTGCCAGCAGTTTAGGCGGAAGTAACTATGGCTACACCTTC. Translation gives CASSLGGSNYGYTF. This sequence joins TRBV28 and TRBJ1-2; D not certain. The V and J ends lost 2 bases and 1 base respectively, with 8 bases between them. CDR3 size: 14 residues. Germline CDR1 and CDR2: MDHEN and SYDVKM.

V is TRBV27 and J is TRBJ2-1; 10 nucleotides line up with TRBD2. CDR1 is MNHEY, CDR2 SMNVEV, per germline (reference sequence). V was pared by 6 bases and J by 3 bases, with 17 bases of the junction left unmatched. The CDR3 is 19 amino acids. For the CDR3, the DNA is TGTGCCAGCAGCTCTTTAGGGCTAGCGGGAGTAGTTCGCTACAATGAGCAGTTCTTC. It codes for CASSSLGLAGVVRYNEQFF.

V and J are TRBV7-9 and TRBJ1-2, with 7 bases identical to TRBD1. This CDR3 has 14 amino acids. Trimming took 5 bases from V and 4 from J; bases not matched to a gene: 7. The germline CDR1 and CDR2 sequences are SEHNR and FQNEAQ (reference sequence). The chain's CDR3 is CASSPRTGFYGYTF. In DNA, the CDR3 is TGTGCCAGCAGCCCCCGGACAGGCTTCTATGGCTACACCTTC. Looking up the rest from reference TRBV7-9 and TRBJ1-2 gives the full variable domain: DTGVSQNPRHKITKRGQNVTFRCDPISEHNRLYWYRQTLGQGPEFLTYFQNEAQLEKSRLLSDRFSAERPKGSFSTLEIQRTEQGDSAMYLCASSPRTGFYGYTFGSGTRLTVV.

The chain couples TRBV28 to TRBJ2-7, with D possibly TRBD2 on 5 matching bases. This CDR3 has 14 residues. Deletions cut 3 bases from V and 7 bases from J, with 16 bases between. Germline V lookup: CDR1 MDHEN, CDR2 SYDVKM. CDR3 loop: CASSFRGRAVEQYF. The DNA for the CDR3 is TGTGCCAGCAGTTTTCGGGGAAGGGCAGTTGAGCAGTACTTC.

The chain combines TRBV11-2 with TRBJ2-3, with D maybe TRBD2 (5 bases). V dropped 0 bases and J dropped 0 bases, with 7 bases sitting between them. Germline CDR1 SGHAT, CDR2 FQNNGV. The CDR3 consists of 15 residues. In DNA, the CDR3 is TGTGCCAGCAGCTTAGATAGGACTAGCACAGATACGCAGTATTTT. This sequence encodes CASSLDRTSTDTQYF.

The gene calls are TRBV29-1 and TRBJ1-3; D remains unclear. Germline CDR1 reads SQVTM; CDR2 reads ANQGSEA. This CDR3 comprises 11 residues. V lost 7 bases to trimming and J lost 4 bases, with 8 bases between them. CDR3 DNA: TGCAGCGCCCCTGTGGGAAACACCATATATTTT. It translates to CSAPVGNTIYF. Variable domain in full (rest from reference TRBV29-1 and TRBJ1-3): SAVISQKPSRDICQRGTSLTIQCQVDSQVTMMFWYRQQPGQSLTLIATANQGSEATYESGFVIDKFPISRPNLTFSTLTVSNMSPEDSSIYLCSAPVGNTIYFGEGSWLTVV.

The V and J genes are TRBV5-4 and TRBJ2-5; D unresolved. Trimming removed 2 bases at V and 3 bases at J, with 8 bases between. Germline loops: CDR1 SGHNT, CDR2 YYREEE (reference sequence). This CDR3 comprises 13 residues. The CDR3 spells CASSFLGKETQYF. The CDR3 DNA reads TGTGCCAGCAGCTTTCTAGGCAAAGAGACCCAGTACTTC.

This chain joins TRBV7-7 and TRBJ2-1; 7 nucleotides align to TRBD1. The germline V gene has CDR1 SSHAT and CDR2 FNYEAQ (reference sequence). The CDR3 contains 13 residues. J gave up 5 bases and V 9 bases, and 7 bases lay outside the gene matches. DNA of the CDR3: TGTGCCAGTGCGCCGGGACAGAACAATGAGCAGTTCTTC. It yields the protein CASAPGQNNEQFF.

The genes are TRBV5-1 and TRBJ2-5; 8 nucleotides line up with TRBD1. V lost 4 bases and J lost 9; bases outside the gene matches: 8. Germline V lookup: CDR1 SGHRS, CDR2 YFSETQ. The CDR3 length is 13 residues. In DNA, the CDR3 is TGCGCCAGCAGCAGTGGACAGGGAGGTCCCCAGTACTTC. Translating gives CASSSGQGGPQYF.

J is TRBJ2-7 and V is TRBV19; 11 nucleotides align to TRBD1. The germline CDR1 and CDR2 sequences are LNHDA and SQIVND (reference sequence). V trimming: 6 bases; J trimming: 3 bases; junction bases outside the gene matches: 1. The CDR3 extends over 13 amino acids. CDR3 in amino acids: CASRDRGLYEQYV. Written as DNA, the CDR3 is TGTGCCAGTAGGGACAGGGGGCTCTACGAGCAGTACGTC.

The rearrangement joins TRBV9 to TRBJ1-1; the match to TRBD1 covers 8 bases. The V gene's germline CDR1 is SGDLS and CDR2 YYNGEE. This CDR3 contains 15 residues. The J segment lost 6 bases and the V segment lost 4 bases, leaving 11 bases of the junction unmatched. This CDR3 is CASSSHRGGTSEAFF. The CDR3 DNA sequence: TGTGCCAGCAGCTCCCACAGGGGGGGAACTTCTGAAGCTTTCTTT.

This sequence joins TRBV12-5 and TRBJ1-6; D remains unclear. Germline V lookup: CDR1 LGHNT, CDR2 FRNRAP. The V gene lost 3 bases and the J gene lost 0 bases, with 9 bases spanning the gap. The CDR3 has 16 amino acids. The DNA for the CDR3 is TGTGCTAGTGGTTTTTCCCGGAGCTCCTATAATTCACCCCTCCACTTT. Protein product: CASGFSRSSYNSPLHF. The entire variable domain, with the rest obtained from reference TRBV12-5 and TRBJ1-6, is as follows: DARVTQTPRHKVTEMGQEVTMRCQPILGHNTVFWYRQTMMQGLELLAYFRNRAPLDDSGMPKDRFSAEMPDATLATLKIQPSEPRDSAVYFCASGFSRSSYNSPLHFGNGTRLTVT.

DNA for the CDR3: TGCAGTGCTAGTCGCAGCGGCCGAAACAATGAGCAGTTCTTC. Its protein product is CSASRSGRNNEQFF. The rearrangement joins TRBV20-1 to TRBJ2-1; a possible D gene is TRBD2 (5 bases). The germline gives CDR1 DFQATT, CDR2 SNEGSKA (reference sequence). This CDR3 spans 14 amino acids. The ends were cut back, 3 bases at V and 5 bases at J, with 14 bases in the middle.

This chain connects TRBV18 to TRBJ2-1; D is undetermined. The CDR3 covers 13 residues. Deletions cut 3 bases from V and 5 bases from J, with 8 bases between. In germline, CDR1 is KGHSH, CDR2 LQKENI. The DNA for the CDR3 is TGTGCCAGCTCACCCGGCCAGGACAATGAGCAGTTCTTC. This encodes CASSPGQDNEQFF.

This clone was seen once. The chain uses TRBV5-1 and TRBJ2-1; 13 bases are a match to TRBD2. Trimming at V came to 0 bases and at J to 3 bases, leaving 0 bases not matched to a gene. This CDR3 contains 16 residues. CDR1 is SGHRS and CDR2 is YFSETQ in the germline V gene. This CDR3 reads CASSLGLAGGYNEQFF. CDR3 coding DNA: TGCGCCAGCAGCTTGGGACTAGCGGGGGGCTACAATGAGCAGTTCTTC.

The rearrangement links TRBV6-5 to TRBJ1-2, with TRBD1 matching over 8 bases. V was pared by 3 bases and J by 6 bases, with 6 bases of the junction left unmatched. The CDR3 totals 14 residues. Germline CDR1 MNHEY, CDR2 SVGAGI. CDR3 amino acids: CASSYDRGLDGYTF. In DNA, the CDR3 is TGTGCCAGCAGTTATGACAGGGGTTTGGATGGCTACACCTTC.

The J gene is TRBJ2-7, the V gene TRBV7-2; D remains unclear. There are 13 residues in the CDR3. Germline V lookup: CDR1 SGHTA, CDR2 FQGNSA. The germline V and J ends were trimmed by 1 base and 6 bases, with 10 bases remaining between them. Here the CDR3 DNA reads TGTGCCAGCAGCTTAGTTCCAGCAGGCGAGCAGTACTTC. Translated: CASSLVPAGEQYF.

The chain recombines TRBV10-3 with TRBJ2-2, with D unresolved. Between the trimmed V and J ends, which lost 4 bases and 7 bases, there was a span of 13 bases. Looked up from germline, CDR1 is ENHRY and CDR2 is SYGVKD. CDR3 length: 14 amino acids. In nucleotides, the CDR3 is TGTGCCATCAGTGGACCGGGTTTTCTCGGGGAGCTGTTTTTT. As protein: CAISGPGFLGELFF.